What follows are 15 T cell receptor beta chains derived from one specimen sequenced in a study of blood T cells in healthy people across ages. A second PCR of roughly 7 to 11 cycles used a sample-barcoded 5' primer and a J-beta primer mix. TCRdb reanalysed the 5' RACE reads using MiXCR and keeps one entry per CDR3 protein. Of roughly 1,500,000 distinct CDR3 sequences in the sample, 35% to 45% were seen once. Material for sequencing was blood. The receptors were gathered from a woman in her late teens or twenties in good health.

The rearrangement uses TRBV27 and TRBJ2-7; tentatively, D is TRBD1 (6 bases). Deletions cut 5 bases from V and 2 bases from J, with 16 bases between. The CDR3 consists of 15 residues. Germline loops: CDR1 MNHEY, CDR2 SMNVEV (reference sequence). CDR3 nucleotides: TGTGCCAGCAGTCCCCAGACAGGTTACCCCTACGAGCAGTACTTC. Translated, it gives CASSPQTGYPYEQYF.

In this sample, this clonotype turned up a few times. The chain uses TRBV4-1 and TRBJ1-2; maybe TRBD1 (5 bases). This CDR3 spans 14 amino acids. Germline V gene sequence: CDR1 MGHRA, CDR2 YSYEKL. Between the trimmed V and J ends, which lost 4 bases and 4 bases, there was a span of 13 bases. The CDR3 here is CASSRPGTVYGYTF. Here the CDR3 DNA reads TGCGCCAGCAGCCGCCCGGGGACGGTCTATGGCTACACCTTC.

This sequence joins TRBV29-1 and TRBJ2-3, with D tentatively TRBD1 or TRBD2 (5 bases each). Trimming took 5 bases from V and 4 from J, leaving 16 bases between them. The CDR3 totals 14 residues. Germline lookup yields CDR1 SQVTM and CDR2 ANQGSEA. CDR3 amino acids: CSVIDWGSPDTQYF. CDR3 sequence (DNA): TGCAGCGTTATCGATTGGGGGAGCCCAGATACGCAGTATTTT.

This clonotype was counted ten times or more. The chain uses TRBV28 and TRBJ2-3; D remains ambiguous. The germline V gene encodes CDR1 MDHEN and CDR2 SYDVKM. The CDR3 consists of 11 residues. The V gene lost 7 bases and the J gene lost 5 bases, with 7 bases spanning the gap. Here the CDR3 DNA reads TGTGCCAGCACCCTAAGAGATACGCAGTATTTT. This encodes CASTLRDTQYF.

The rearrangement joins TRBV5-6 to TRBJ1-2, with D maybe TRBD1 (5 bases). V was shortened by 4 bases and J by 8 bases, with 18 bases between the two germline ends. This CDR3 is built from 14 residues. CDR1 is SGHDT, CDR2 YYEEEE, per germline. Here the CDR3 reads CASSPPRQGLGYTF. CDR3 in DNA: TGTGCCAGCAGCCCACCCCGGCAGGGATTGGGCTACACCTTC.

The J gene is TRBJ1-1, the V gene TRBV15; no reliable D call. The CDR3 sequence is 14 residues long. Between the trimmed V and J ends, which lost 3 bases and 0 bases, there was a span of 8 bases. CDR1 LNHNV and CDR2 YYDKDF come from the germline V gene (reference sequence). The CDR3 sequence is CATSSAYMNTEAFF. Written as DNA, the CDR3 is TGTGCCACCAGCAGCGCCTACATGAACACTGAAGCTTTCTTT.

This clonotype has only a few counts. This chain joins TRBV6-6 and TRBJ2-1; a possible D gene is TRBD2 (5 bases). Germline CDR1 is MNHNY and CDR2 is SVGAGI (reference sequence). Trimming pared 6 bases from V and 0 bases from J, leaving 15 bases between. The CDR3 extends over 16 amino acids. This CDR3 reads CASSPSGVSSYNEQFF. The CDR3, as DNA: TGTGCCAGCAGCCCATCCGGGGTGAGCTCCTACAATGAGCAGTTCTTC.

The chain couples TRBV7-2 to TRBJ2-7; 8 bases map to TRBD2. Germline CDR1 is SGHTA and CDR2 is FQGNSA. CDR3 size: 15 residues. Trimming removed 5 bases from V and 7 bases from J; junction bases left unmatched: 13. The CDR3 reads CASSRLKIAGSEQYF. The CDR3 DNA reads TGTGCCAGCAGCCGCCTTAAAATAGCGGGATCTGAGCAGTACTTC.

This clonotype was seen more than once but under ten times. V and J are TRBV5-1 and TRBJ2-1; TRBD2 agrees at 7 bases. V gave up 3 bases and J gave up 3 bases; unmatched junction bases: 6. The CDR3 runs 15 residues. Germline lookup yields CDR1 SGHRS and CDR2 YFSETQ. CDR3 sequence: CASSSAGPSYNEQFF. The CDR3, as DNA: TGCGCCAGCAGCTCAGCGGGACCAAGCTACAATGAGCAGTTCTTC.

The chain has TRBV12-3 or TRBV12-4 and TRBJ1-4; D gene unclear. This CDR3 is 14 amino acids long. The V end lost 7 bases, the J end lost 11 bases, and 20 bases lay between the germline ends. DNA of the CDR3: TGTGCCAGCACCATTCTGACTCTGAGACCGAAACTGTTTTTT. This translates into CASTILTLRPKLFF.

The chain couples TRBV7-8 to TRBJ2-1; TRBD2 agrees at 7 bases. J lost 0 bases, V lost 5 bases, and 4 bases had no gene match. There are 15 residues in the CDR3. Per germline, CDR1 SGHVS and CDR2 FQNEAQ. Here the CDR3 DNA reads TGTGCCAGCAGCATACTAGCGCTCTCCTACAATGAGCAGTTCTTC. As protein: CASSILALSYNEQFF.

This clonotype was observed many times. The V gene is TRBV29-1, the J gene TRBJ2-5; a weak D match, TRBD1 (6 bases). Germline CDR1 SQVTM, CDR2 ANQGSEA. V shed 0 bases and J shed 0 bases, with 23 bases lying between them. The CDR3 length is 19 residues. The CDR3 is CSVEDIGGRDTANQETQYF. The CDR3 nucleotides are TGCAGCGTTGAAGATATCGGCGGAAGGGACACGGCGAACCAAGAGACCCAGTACTTC.

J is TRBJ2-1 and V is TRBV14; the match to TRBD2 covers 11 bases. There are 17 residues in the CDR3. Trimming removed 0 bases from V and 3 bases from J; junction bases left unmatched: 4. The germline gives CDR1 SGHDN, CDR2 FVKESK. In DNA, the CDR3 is TGTGCCAGCAGCCAAGATAGGGGGACTAGCGGCTACAATGAGCAGTTCTTC. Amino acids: CASSQDRGTSGYNEQFF.

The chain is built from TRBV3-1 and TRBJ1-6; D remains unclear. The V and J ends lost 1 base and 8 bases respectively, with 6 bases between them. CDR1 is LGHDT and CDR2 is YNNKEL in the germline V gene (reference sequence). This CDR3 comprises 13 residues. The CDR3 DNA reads TGTGCCAGCAGCCAAGGCCGGGATTCACCCCTCCACTTT. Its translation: CASSQGRDSPLHF.

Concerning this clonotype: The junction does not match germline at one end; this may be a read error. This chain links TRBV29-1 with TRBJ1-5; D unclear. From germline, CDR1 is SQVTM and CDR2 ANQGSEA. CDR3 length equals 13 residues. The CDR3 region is CSVQADSNRPQHF. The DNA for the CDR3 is TGCAGCGTCCAGGCAGATAGCAATCGGCCCCAGCATTTT.